Below are 10 T cell receptor beta chains sequenced from a single sample in a study of early T cells in non-severe SARS-CoV-2 infection. MiXCR was run by TCRdb on the 5' RACE reads, yielding one entry per CDR3 protein. Here the sample spans tens of thousands of distinct CDR3 sequences, roughly 4% being singletons. Input material: whole blood. All receptors come from an adult who was a healthcare worker with PCR-confirmed SARS-CoV-2 infection or an uninfected control (not recorded which).

This clonotype has at least ten counts. The rearrangement uses TRBV18 and TRBJ2-2; D is undetermined. The CDR3 is made up of 13 amino acids. Between the trimmed V and J ends, which lost 5 bases and 4 bases, there was a span of 8 bases. The germline V gene has CDR1 KGHSH and CDR2 LQKENI. CDR3 region: CASSADFTGELFF. The CDR3, as DNA: TGTGCCAGCTCAGCTGATTTCACCGGGGAGCTGTTTTTT. The complete variable domain, with remaining parts taken from reference TRBV18 and TRBJ2-2, reads NAGVMQNPRHLVRRRGQEARLRCSPMKGHSHVYWYRQLPEEGLKFMVYLQKENIIDESGMPKERFSAEFPKEGPSILRIQQVVRGDSAAYFCASSADFTGELFFGEGSRLTVL.

This clonotype was recorded at least ten times. This chain connects TRBV29-1 to TRBJ1-3; the D gene is possibly TRBD1 (5 bases). Germline CDR1 reads SQVTM; CDR2 reads ANQGSEA. The CDR3 is made up of 14 amino acids. The V and J ends lost 0 bases and 4 bases respectively, with 10 bases between them. DNA for the CDR3: TGCAGCGTTGAAGAGGGGACTACCGGAAACACCATATATTTT. Its translation: CSVEEGTTGNTIYF.

This chain connects TRBV7-8 to TRBJ1-2, with 10 bases fitting TRBD1. V lost 1 base, J lost 8 bases, and 4 bases stayed unmatched. CDR1 is SGHVS, CDR2 FQNEAQ, per germline. The CDR3 is 14 residues long. The CDR3 region has the DNA TGTGCCAGCAGCTTAGGACAGGGGGCATACGGCTACACCTTC. Encoded protein: CASSLGQGAYGYTF.

In its sample, this clonotype was seen many times. This sequence joins TRBV3-1 and TRBJ2-7; 7 nucleotides agree with TRBD2. The germline V gene has CDR1 LGHDT and CDR2 YNNKEL (reference sequence). The V and J ends lost 4 bases and 3 bases, in that order; junction bases with no gene match: 9. The CDR3 length is 15 residues. The CDR3 DNA reads as TGTGCCAGCAGCCCTGCCGCGGGAGTCGTCTACGAGCAGTACTTC. Translated, it gives CASSPAAGVVYEQYF.

This clonotype was recorded at least ten times. This sequence joins TRBV12-3 or TRBV12-4 and TRBJ2-2, with D possibly TRBD2 on 6 matching bases. V was clipped by 5 bases and J by 4 bases, with 8 bases between them. This CDR3 is 13 amino acids long. CDR3 loop: CASSERVTGELFF. Here the CDR3 DNA reads TGTGCCAGCAGTGAGCGGGTCACCGGGGAGCTGTTTTTT.

This clonotype was seen at least ten times. The rearrangement links TRBV19 to TRBJ2-1; 8 nucleotides align to TRBD2. V was clipped by 3 bases and J by 0 bases; unmatched bases: 1. CDR1 is LNHDA, CDR2 SQIVND, per germline (reference sequence). The CDR3 runs 15 residues. CDR3 protein: CASSIGTSSYNEQFF. CDR3 in DNA: TGTGCCAGTAGTATCGGGACTAGCTCCTACAATGAGCAGTTCTTC.

This clonotype was observed many times. The genes are TRBV10-1 and TRBJ2-1, with 11 positions matching TRBD2. The CDR3 contains 17 residues. Germline CDR1 reads WNHNN; CDR2 reads SYGVQD (reference sequence). V lost 2 bases, J lost 2 bases, and 5 bases stayed unmatched. The CDR3 loop is CASSEGTSGRPYNEQFF. The DNA of the CDR3 is TGCGCCAGCAGTGAGGGAACTAGCGGGAGACCCTACAATGAGCAGTTCTTC.

This clonotype was counted only a few times. The rearrangement joins TRBV29-1 to TRBJ2-1, with D possibly TRBD2 on 5 matching bases. Germline lookup yields CDR1 SQVTM and CDR2 ANQGSEA. This CDR3 region has 12 residues. The germline V and J ends were trimmed by 7 bases and 7 bases, with 14 bases remaining between them. In nucleotides, the CDR3 is TGCAGCGCCGGAGGACCGCGGAATGAGCAGTTCTTC. Translated, it gives CSAGGPRNEQFF.

This clonotype was counted many times. V gene TRBV13 combines with J gene TRBJ2-7; tentative D call: TRBD2 (8 bases). Trimming left V 6 bases short and J 4 bases short, with 19 bases between. Germline V CDR1 and CDR2: PRHDT, FYEKMQ (reference sequence). This CDR3 contains 15 residues. CDR3 sequence: CASSRQGLDLYEQYF. The CDR3 coding sequence is TGTGCCAGCAGTCGACAGGGACTAGATCTATACGAGCAGTACTTC. The full variable domain, completed using reference TRBV13 and TRBJ2-7, is AAGVIQSPRHLIKEKRETATLKCYPIPRHDTVYWYQQGPGQDPQFLISFYEKMQSDKGSIPDRFSAQQFSDYHSELNMSSLELGDSALYFCASSRQGLDLYEQYFGPGTRLTVT.

Ten or more counts support this clonotype. The chain recombines TRBV11-2 with TRBJ2-1; 7 nucleotides match TRBD2. V was clipped by 2 bases and J by 8 bases; unmatched bases: 6. CDR1 and CDR2 (germline): SGHAT, FQNNGV. CDR3 length: 14 residues. The CDR3 DNA sequence: TGTGCCAGCAGCTTAAATCCGGGAGGCGATGAGCAGTTCTTC. Translated: CASSLNPGGDEQFF.